This entry describes one T cell receptor (beta chain). MiXCR, run by TCRdb on the 5' RACE reads, gives a single entry per CDR3 protein. Of more than 85,000 distinct CDR3 sequences listed, 15% to 20% were seen once; the top ten hold about 6.2%. This specimen comes from a study of T cells of healthy individuals. V lost 0 bases and J lost 5, with 8 bases in between. Germline V gene data show CDR1 as SGHRS and CDR2 as YFSETQ. The CDR3 extends over 14 amino acids. The TCR comes from a human donor in good health. This sequence joins TRBV5-1 and TRBJ2-2; no firm D call. CDR3 region: CASSLEPRTGELFF. The CDR3 DNA sequence: TGCGCCAGCAGCTTGGAACCCCGGACCGGGGAGCTGTTTTTT.